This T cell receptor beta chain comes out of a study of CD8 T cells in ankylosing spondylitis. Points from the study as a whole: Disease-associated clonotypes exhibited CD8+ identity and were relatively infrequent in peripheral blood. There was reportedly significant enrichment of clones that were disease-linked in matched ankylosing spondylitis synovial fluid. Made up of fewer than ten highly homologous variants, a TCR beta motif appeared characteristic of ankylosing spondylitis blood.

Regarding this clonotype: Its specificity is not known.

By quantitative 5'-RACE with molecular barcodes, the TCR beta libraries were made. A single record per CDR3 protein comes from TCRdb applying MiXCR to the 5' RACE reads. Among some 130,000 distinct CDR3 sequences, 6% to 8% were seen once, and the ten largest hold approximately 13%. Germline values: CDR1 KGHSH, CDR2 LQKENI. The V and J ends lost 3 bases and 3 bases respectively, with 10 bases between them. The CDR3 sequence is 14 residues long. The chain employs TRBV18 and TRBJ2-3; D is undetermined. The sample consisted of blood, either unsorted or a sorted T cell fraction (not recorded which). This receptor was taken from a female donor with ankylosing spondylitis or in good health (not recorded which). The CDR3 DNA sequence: TGTGCCAGCTCACCGGTGGGCCTTACAGATACGCAGTATTTT. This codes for CASSPVGLTDTQYF.